The entry that follows covers one T cell receptor (beta chain) sequence. Its antigen is not known. Clones were sequenced by immunoSEQ multiplex PCR, and TCRdb holds only the in-frame ones, with some missing. The sample holds about 68,000 clones, about 82% seen once. The sample comes from a study of OX40 agonist ivuxolimab in advanced cancers. Study details: With a range of about 23 to 90, age averaged roughly 60 years, and 70% to 85% were male.

Study-wide results and caveats: On average, CD8+ T cells showed a greater number of expanded clones than CD4+.

The TCR comes from an adult with an advanced solid tumor such as melanoma, head and neck, liver or kidney cancer. This specimen consisted of CD4+ or CD8+ T cells sorted from blood, obtained in a trial of the OX40 agonist ivuxolimab.

Written as DNA, the CDR3 is TGTGCCAGCTCACCACGGAGAGGAACAGGCCTCGTGGATACGCAGTATTTT. It translates to CASSPRRGTGLVDTQYF. The gene calls are TRBV18 and TRBJ2-3; the D gene is possibly TRBD1 (5 bases). Germline-derived CDR1 and CDR2 are KGHSH and LQKENI. Deletions cut 1 base from V and 6 bases from J, with 20 bases between. This CDR3 comprises 17 residues.